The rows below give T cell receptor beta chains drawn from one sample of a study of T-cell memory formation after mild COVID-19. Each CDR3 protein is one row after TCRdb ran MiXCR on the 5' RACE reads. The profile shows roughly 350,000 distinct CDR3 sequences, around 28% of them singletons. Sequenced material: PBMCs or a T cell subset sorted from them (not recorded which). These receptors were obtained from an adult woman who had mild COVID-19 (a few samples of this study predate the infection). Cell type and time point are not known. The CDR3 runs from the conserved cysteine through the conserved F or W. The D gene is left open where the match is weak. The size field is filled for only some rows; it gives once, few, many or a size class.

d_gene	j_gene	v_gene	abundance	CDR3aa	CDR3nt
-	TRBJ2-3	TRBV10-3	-	CAISEDRSSTDTQYF	TGTGCCATCAGTGAAGACAGGTCCAGCACAGATACGCAGTATTTT
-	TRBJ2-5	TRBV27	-	CASSPRSYGQETQYF	TGTGCCAGCAGTCCCCGGAGTTATGGGCAGGAGACCCAGTACTTC
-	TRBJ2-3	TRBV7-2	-	CASSLAGLDTDTQYF	TGTGCCAGCAGCTTAGCAGGGCTAGACACAGATACGCAGTATTTT
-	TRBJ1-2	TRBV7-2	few	CASSLFSDGYTF	TGTGCCAGCAGCTTATTTTCCGATGGCTACACCTTC
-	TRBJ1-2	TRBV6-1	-	CAGRSVGAPGYTF	TGTGCCGGACGATCTGTAGGGGCGCCCGGCTACACCTTC
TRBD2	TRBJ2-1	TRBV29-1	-	CSVDLLAGKGPLNEQFF	TGCAGCGTTGATTTGCTAGCGGGCAAAGGGCCTCTCAATGAGCAGTTCTTC
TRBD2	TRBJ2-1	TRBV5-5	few	CASSSRLAGGPYNEQFF	TGTGCCAGCAGCTCGAGACTAGCGGGGGGGCCCTACAATGAGCAGTTCTTC
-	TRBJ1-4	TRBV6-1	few	CASRLVGAREKLFF	TGTGCCAGCAGATTGGTGGGGGCGAGGGAAAAACTGTTTTTT
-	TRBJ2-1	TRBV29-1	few	CSVAWGVGSYNEQFF	TGCAGCGTTGCTTGGGGGGTCGGGTCCTACAATGAGCAGTTCTTC
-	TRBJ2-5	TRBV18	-	CASSPLTGGETQYF	TGTGCCAGCTCACCCCTAACCGGCGGAGAGACCCAGTACTTC
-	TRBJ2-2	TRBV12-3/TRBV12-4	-	CASTSGHPGELFF	TGTGCCAGCACCTCAGGGCACCCCGGGGAGCTGTTTTTT
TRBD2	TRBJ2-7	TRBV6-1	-	CASSAREGDYEQYF	TGTGCCAGCAGTGCGAGGGAGGGAGACTACGAGCAGTACTTC
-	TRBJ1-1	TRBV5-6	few	CASSLMRGNAFF	TGTGCCAGCAGCTTGATGAGGGGGAATGCTTTCTTT
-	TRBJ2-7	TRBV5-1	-	CASSQNPGEQYF	TGCGCCAGCAGTCAGAACCCGGGGGAGCAGTACTTC
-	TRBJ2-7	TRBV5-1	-	CASSGLNAPTRQYF	TGCGCCAGCAGCGGGCTTAACGCTCCTACGAGGCAGTACTTC
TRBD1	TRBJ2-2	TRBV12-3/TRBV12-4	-	CASSLPTGYTGELFF	TGTGCCAGCAGTTTACCGACAGGGTACACCGGGGAGCTGTTTTTT
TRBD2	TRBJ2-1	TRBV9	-	CASSVVSGRSYNEQFF	TGTGCCAGCAGCGTAGTAAGCGGGAGATCCTACAATGAGCAGTTCTTC
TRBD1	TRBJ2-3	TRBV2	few	CASSSGQGASDTQYF	TGTGCCAGCAGTTCCGGACAGGGGGCTTCAGATACGCAGTATTTT
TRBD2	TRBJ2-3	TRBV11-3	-	CASSLALYSGSRRDTQYF	TGTGCCAGCAGCTTAGCCCTTTATAGCGGGTCCCGGCGAGATACGCAGTATTTT
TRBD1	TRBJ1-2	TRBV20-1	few	CSALPPGQGVHGYTF	TGCAGTGCTCTCCCCCCCGGACAGGGGGTACATGGCTACACCTTC
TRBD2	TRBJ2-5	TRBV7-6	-	CASSPRGGQRETQYF	TGTGCCAGCAGCCCCCGGGGAGGGCAGCGGGAGACCCAGTACTTC
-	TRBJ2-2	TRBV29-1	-	CSTWSGTGELFF	TGCAGCACATGGTCGGGCACCGGGGAGCTGTTTTTT